Included here is one TCR beta chain sequence, with context. Its antigen remains unidentified. This CDR3 is 15 amino acids long. Germline lookup yields CDR1 SNHLY and CDR2 FYNNEI. The V and J ends lost 10 bases and 3 bases, in that order; junction bases with no gene match: 14. The sample is drawn from a study of identical twins. Every one of the donors was a healthy Caucasian. TCRdb re-analysed the 5' RACE reads in MiXCR, keeping a single row per CDR3 protein. The sample contains 500,000 or so distinct CDR3 sequences, around 15% of which appear only once. General study results and limits: The study found excess low generation probability among twin-shared out-of-frame alpha sequences.

The same sample was also studied in work on yellow fever vaccine responses in identical twins.

V is TRBV2 and J is TRBJ2-7, with TRBD1 identical over 8 bases. Sequenced material: CD4+ T cells sorted from blood. The clonotype was recovered from a woman younger than 30 in good health. CDR3 sequence: CAIQKTTGEIYEQYF. The DNA for the CDR3 is TGTGCCATTCAGAAGACGACAGGGGAAATCTACGAGCAGTACTTC.